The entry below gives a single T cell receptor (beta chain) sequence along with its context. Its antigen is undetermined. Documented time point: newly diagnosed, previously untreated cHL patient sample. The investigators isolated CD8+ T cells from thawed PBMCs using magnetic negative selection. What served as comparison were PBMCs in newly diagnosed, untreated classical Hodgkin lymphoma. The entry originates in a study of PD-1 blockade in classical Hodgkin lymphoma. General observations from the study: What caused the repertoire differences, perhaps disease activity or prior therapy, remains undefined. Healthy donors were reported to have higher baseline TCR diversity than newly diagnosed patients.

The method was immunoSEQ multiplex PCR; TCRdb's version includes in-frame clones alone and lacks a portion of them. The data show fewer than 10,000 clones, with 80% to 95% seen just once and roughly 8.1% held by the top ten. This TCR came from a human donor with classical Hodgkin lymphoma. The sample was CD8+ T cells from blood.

CDR3: CASSPLGDASSYEQYF. CDR3 nucleotide sequence: TGTGCCAGTAGTCCCTTGGGGGATGCGAGCTCCTACGAGCAGTACTTC. V usage is TRBV19 and J usage is TRBJ2-7; either TRBD1 or TRBD2 may supply D (5 bases each). Germline V gene data show CDR1 as LNHDA and CDR2 as SQIVND (reference sequence). The V gene lost 5 bases and the J gene lost 0 bases, with 17 bases spanning the gap. This CDR3 spans 16 amino acids.